Listed below are T cell receptor beta chains from one sample, sequenced in a study of blood T cell repertoires in COVID-19. Measured with immunoSEQ multiplex PCR; TCRdb has only the in-frame clones, and not every one. The sample consists of approximately 110,000 clones, around 88% of them appearing once. The sample was peripheral blood. The receptors derive from a woman aged 45-65 years with active or convalescent COVID-19. Both conserved end residues are part of each CDR3. Each record gives: clone size, J gene, D gene, V gene, CDR3 DNA, CDR3 protein. The D gene is left open where the match is weak. Some rows mark clone size as missing; the rest say once, few, many or name a class of expanded clone.

NA,TRBJ1-6,NA,TRBV19,TGTGCCAGTAGTGTACAGGGTAGCGCCTATAATTCACCCCTCCACTTT,CASSVQGSAYNSPLHF
NA,TRBJ2-1,TRBD2,TRBV5-6,TGTGCCAGCAGCTTGTCTCGCGGGAGGGCCCTCAATGAGCAGTTCTTC,CASSLSRGRALNEQFF
NA,TRBJ2-7,TRBD1,TRBV4-3,TGCGCCAGCAGCCAAGAACCAGGGGGATACGAGCAGTACTTC,CASSQEPGGYEQYF
NA,TRBJ2-2,TRBD2,TRBV7-2,TGTGCCAGCAGCTTAAGCCTAGCGGGAGGCCGCACCGGGGAGCTGTTTTTT,CASSLSLAGGRTGELFF
NA,TRBJ2-7,NA,TRBV7-3,TGTGCCAGCAGTCTCCCTGGAGCACGGTACTTC,CASSLPGARYF
NA,TRBJ1-2,NA,TRBV5-6,TGTGCCAGCAGCTTGGTTCAATCTAGGAACTATGGCTACACCTTC,CASSLVQSRNYGYTF
NA,TRBJ2-7,NA,TRBV15,TGTGCCACCAGCAGAGTCGGAGCGTACGAGCAGTACTTC,CATSRVGAYEQYF
NA,TRBJ2-3,TRBD2,TRBV6-5,TGTGCCAGCAGGCCTGGACTAGCGGGAGGAGATACGCAGTATTTT,CASRPGLAGGDTQYF
NA,TRBJ1-1,TRBD1,TRBV5-1,TGCGCCAGCAGCTTGGCCGGGACAGGGGCGATGAACACTGAAGCTTTCTTT,CASSLAGTGAMNTEAFF
NA,TRBJ2-5,TRBD2,TRBV6-6,TGTGCCAGCAGTCGAATGACTAGCGGGACCTTCCAAGAGACCCAGTACTTC,CASSRMTSGTFQETQYF
NA,TRBJ2-3,NA,TRBV30,TGTGCCTGGAGTAAACAGGGTTTTACGCAGTATTTT,CAWSKQGFTQYF
NA,TRBJ2-1,NA,TRBV7-8,TGTGCCAGCAGCTTAGGCCGATCTTCTAACGAGCAGTTCTTC,CASSLGRSSNEQFF
NA,TRBJ2-7,NA,TRBV6-5,TGTGCCAGCAGTTACTCATACAGTAGGACCTACGAGCAGTACTTC,CASSYSYSRTYEQYF
NA,TRBJ1-1,NA,TRBV11-2,TGTGCCAGCAGCTTCCAGGGAATGAACACTGAAGCTTTCTTT,CASSFQGMNTEAFF
NA,TRBJ1-3,NA,TRBV6-5,TGTGCCAGCAGTCGACAGGCCAGCTCTGGAAACACCATATATTTT,CASSRQASSGNTIYF
NA,TRBJ2-7,TRBD2,TRBV27,TGTGCCAGTACGACTAGCGGGTCTCGCGAGCAGTACTTC,CASTTSGSREQYF
NA,TRBJ1-1,TRBD1,TRBV29-1,TGCAGCGTTAAAAAAACAGGGGTGGTTACTGAAGCTTTCTTT,CSVKKTGVVTEAFF
NA,TRBJ2-1,NA,TRBV7-3,TGTGCCAGCAGGAGCGGAGCGCCGGGTGAGCAGTTCTTC,CASRSGAPGEQFF
NA,TRBJ2-5,TRBD1,TRBV7-9,TGTGCCAGCAGCGAGCGACAGGGAGAGACCCAGTACTTC,CASSERQGETQYF
NA,TRBJ1-2,NA,TRBV28,TGTGCCAGCAGGACGCTCGGAGGAGGACTCTATGGCTACACCTTC,CASRTLGGGLYGYTF
few,TRBJ2-7,TRBD1,TRBV5-1,TGCGCCAGCAGCTTGGCGGGACAGGGGTCTGACGAGCAGTACTTC,CASSLAGQGSDEQYF
NA,TRBJ2-3,NA,TRBV18,TGTGCCAGCTCACCAAAAGCGGGAGATACGCAGTATTTT,CASSPKAGDTQYF
NA,TRBJ1-2,TRBD1,TRBV6-5,TGTGCCAGCATAGGGACAGCACAAGGGGGCTATGGCTACACCTTC,CASIGTAQGGYGYTF
NA,TRBJ2-1,TRBD2,TRBV27,TGTGCCAGCAGTGTAAGCGGGAGCGGACCCAATGAGCAGTTCTTC,CASSVSGSGPNEQFF